This T cell receptor (beta chain) originates from a study of blood T cell repertoires in COVID-19. In the original analysis: How many nucleated cells were present was estimated from reference gene primer amplification. Produced via immunoSEQ multiplex PCR; TCRdb's table is partial and in-frame only. D and trimming come from the DNA, and the V and J calls and clone size come from that table. The sample yields about 190,000 clones, less than 90% seen once. This clone was seen more than once but under ten times. Per germline, CDR1 SGHRS and CDR2 YFSETQ. There are 14 residues in the CDR3. Trimming stripped 4 bases from V and 1 base from J, with 11 bases between.

This sequence originates from a human donor in a cohort sampled during active COVID-19. The rearrangement links TRBV5-1 to TRBJ1-1, with D possibly TRBD1 on 5 matching bases. Sequencing was performed on peripheral blood. The CDR3 DNA reads TGCGCCAGCAGCAAACCAGGGTGGAACACTGAAGCTTTCTTT. Its protein product is CASSKPGWNTEAFF.